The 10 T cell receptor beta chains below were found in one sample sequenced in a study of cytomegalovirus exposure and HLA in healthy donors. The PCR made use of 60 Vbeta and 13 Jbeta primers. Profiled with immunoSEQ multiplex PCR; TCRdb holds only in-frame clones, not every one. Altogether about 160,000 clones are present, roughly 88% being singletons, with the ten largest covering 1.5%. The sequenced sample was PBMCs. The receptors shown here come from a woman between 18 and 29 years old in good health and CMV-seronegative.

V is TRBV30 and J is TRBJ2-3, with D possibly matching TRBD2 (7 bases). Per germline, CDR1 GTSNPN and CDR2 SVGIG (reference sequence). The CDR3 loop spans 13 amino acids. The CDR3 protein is CASNGGPADTQYF. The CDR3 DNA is TGTGCTTCAAACGGGGGGCCAGCAGATACGCAGTATTTT. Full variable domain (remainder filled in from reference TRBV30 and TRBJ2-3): SQTIHQWPATLVQPVGSPLSLECTVEGTSNPNLYWYRQAAGRGLQLLFYSVGIGQISSEVPQNLSASRPQDRQFILSSKKLLLSDSGFYLCASNGGPADTQYFGPGTRLTVL.

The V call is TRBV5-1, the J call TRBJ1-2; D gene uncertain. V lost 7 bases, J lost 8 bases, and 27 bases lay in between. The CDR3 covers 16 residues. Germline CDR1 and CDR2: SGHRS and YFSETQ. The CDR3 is CASFEGASPSVYGYTF. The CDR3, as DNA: TGCGCCAGCTTCGAGGGCGCGTCCCCTTCGGTTTACGGCTACACCTTC.

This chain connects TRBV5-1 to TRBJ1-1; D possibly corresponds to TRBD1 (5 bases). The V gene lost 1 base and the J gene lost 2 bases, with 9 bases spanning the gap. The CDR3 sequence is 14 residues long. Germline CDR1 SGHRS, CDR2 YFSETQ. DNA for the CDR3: TGCGCCAGCAGCTTGATGACAGATAACACTGAAGCTTTCTTT. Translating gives CASSLMTDNTEAFF.

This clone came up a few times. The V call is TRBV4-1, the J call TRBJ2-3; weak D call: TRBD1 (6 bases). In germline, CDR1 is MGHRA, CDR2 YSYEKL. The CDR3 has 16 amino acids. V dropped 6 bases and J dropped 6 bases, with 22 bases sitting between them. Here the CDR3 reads CASSRTGTSTIDTQYF. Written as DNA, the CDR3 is TGCGCCAGCAGTCGGACCGGGACAAGCACCATCGATACGCAGTATTTT.

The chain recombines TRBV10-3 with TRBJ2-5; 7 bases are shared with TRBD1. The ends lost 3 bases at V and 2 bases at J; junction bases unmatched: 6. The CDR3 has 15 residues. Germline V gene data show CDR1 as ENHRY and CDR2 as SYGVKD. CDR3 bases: TGTGCCATCAGTGACCCGGGACAGCCTCAAGAGACCCAGTACTTC. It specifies CAISDPGQPQETQYF.

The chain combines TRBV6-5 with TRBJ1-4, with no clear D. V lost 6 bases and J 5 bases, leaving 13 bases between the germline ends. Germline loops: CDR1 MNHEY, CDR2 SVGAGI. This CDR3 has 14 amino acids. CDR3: CASRLDGRNEKLFF. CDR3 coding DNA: TGTGCCAGCAGACTAGACGGAAGAAATGAAAAACTGTTTTTT.

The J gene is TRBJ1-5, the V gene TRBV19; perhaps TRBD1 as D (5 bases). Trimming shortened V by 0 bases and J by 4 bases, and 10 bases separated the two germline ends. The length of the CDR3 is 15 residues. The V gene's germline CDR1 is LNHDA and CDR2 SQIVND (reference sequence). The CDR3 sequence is CASSIESGSNQPQHF. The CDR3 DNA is TGTGCCAGTAGTATAGAGTCAGGGTCGAATCAGCCCCAGCATTTT.

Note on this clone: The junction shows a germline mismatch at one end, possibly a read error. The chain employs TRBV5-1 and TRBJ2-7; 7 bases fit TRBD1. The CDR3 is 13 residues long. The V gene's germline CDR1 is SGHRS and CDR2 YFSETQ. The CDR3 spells CASSLDLTGETHF. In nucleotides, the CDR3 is TGCGCCAGCAGCTTGGATCTAACAGGGGAAACTCACTTC.

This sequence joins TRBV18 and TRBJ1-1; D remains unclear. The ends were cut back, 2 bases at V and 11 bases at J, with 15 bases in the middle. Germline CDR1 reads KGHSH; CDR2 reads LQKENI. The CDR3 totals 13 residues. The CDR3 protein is CASSPGLREAAFF. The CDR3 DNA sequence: TGTGCCAGCTCACCAGGTTTGAGAGAAGCGGCTTTCTTT.

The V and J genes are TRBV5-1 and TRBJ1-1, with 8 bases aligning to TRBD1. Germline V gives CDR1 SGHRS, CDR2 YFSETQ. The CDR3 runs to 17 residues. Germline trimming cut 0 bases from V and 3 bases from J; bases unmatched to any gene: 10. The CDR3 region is CASSLGGTGASYTEAFF. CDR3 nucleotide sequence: TGCGCCAGCAGCTTGGGCGGGACAGGAGCTTCTTACACTGAAGCTTTCTTT.